The sequence of this TCR beta chain was determined in a study of shared clonotypes between healthy human individuals. Participating donors were healthy, HIV-negative adults free of recent acute infections or vaccinations. CD45RO+ cells were combined with CCR7-negative CD45RA+ TemRA cells to form CD8 memory. Genomic DNA from each subset was divided evenly over several immunoSEQ plates. Generated by immunoSEQ multiplex PCR, the TCRdb table keeps only in-frame clones and is missing some. The sample includes about 330,000 clones, over 75% seen only once; the top ten take roughly 15%. A note on this clone: Its target is unknown.

Broader study findings: Clonotype sharing among donors was expected to depend on sequencing depth.

What was sequenced was memory CD8+ T cells sorted from blood. Subset indicated: CD45RO+ cells pooled with CCR7-negative TemRA cells. The clonotype was recovered from a man aged 18 to 30 in good health.

The CDR3 nucleotides are TGTGCCAGTAGTATCGCACTTTCTAGCGTCACCGGGGAGCTGTTTTTT. This sequence encodes CASSIALSSVTGELFF. This chain connects TRBV19 to TRBJ2-2; D is possibly TRBD2 (6 bases). V was cut by 3 bases and J by 4 bases, with 15 bases left in between. Per the germline V gene, CDR1 is LNHDA and CDR2 is SQIVND (reference sequence). This CDR3 has 16 residues.